This T cell receptor (beta chain) was identified in a study of shared clonotypes between healthy human individuals. Running of the assay took place at deep level. 300 ng DNA, roughly 28,000 T cell genomes, went into unsorted PBMC replicate PCRs. Clones were sequenced by immunoSEQ multiplex PCR, and TCRdb holds only the in-frame ones, with some missing. The sample yields 450,000 to 500,000 clones, around 80% seen once. For genomic DNA, unsorted samples relied on tens of millions of PBMCs. CDR1 is SQVTM, CDR2 ANQGSEA, per germline. The CDR3 contains 12 residues. The origin of this receptor is a woman aged 40 to 55 in good health. Some clones in this sample may be carry-over from other donors' samples. The sequenced material came from PBMCs. The chain joins TRBV29-1 to TRBJ2-5, with 8 bases lining up with TRBD1. Matching the DNA end better, TRBJ2-7 makes the J call doubtful. The CDR3 loop reads CSVGLTGAEQYF. The DNA for the CDR3 is TGCAGCGTTGGGTTGACAGGGGCCGAGCAGTACTTC.